This TCR beta chain was sequenced in a study of spatial heterogeneity in lung cancer. At the level of the study: The study observed each unique TCR and UMI combination more than ten times on average in raw reads. General study findings and limits: Detection of ubiquitous tumor TCRs in blood was higher at resection than follow-up.

This clonotype was detected a few times. As yet, its antigen is unknown. Per germline, CDR1 MNHEY and CDR2 SMNVEV (reference sequence). V lost 7 bases, J lost 6 bases, and 16 bases lay in between. The CDR3 extends over 15 amino acids. The sample's time point: blood at routine non-recurrence follow-up after resection. The input material, whole RNA from tumor, nontumor lung or frozen PBMC, was sequenced unsorted. On each TCR cDNA molecule, a unique molecular identifier was present. MiXCR, applied by TCRdb to the 5' RACE reads, yields one record per CDR3 protein. The sample has some 41,000 distinct CDR3 sequences, around 21% seen once.

The chain combines TRBV27 with TRBJ1-6; the D is unclear. The sequences come from PBMCs, collected at follow-up. The clonotype originates from a female donor with early-stage non-small cell lung cancer. This CDR3 reads CASTAGRNSNSPLHF. The CDR3 DNA reads as TGTGCCAGCACGGCTGGGAGAAATTCTAATTCACCCCTCCACTTT.